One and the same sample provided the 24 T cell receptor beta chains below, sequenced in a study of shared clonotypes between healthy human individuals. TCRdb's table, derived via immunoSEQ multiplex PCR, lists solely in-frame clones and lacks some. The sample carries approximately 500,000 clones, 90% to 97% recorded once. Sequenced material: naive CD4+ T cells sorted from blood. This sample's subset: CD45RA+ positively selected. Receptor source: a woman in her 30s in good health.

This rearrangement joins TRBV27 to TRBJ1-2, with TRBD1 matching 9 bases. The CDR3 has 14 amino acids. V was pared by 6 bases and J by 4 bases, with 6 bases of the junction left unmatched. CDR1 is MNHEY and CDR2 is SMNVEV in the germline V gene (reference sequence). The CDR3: CASSTGTGSYGYTF. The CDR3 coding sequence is TGTGCCAGCAGCACCGGGACAGGGTCCTATGGCTACACCTTC.

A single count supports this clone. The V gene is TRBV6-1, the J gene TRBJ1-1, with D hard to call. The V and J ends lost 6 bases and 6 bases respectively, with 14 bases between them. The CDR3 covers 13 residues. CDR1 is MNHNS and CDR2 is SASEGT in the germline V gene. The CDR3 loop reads CASRGMSVAEAFF. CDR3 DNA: TGTGCCAGCAGGGGCATGAGCGTCGCTGAAGCTTTCTTT.

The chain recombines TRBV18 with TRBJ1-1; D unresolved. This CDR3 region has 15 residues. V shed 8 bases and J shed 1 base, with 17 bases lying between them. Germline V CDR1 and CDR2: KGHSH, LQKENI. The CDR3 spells CASTTYEGANTEAFF. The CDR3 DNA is TGTGCCAGCACAACGTATGAGGGCGCGAACACTGAAGCTTTCTTT.

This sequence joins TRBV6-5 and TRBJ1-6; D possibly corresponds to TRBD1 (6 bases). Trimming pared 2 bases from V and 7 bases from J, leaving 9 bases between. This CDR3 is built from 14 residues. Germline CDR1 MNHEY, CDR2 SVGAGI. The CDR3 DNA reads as TGTGCCAGCAGTTACGGCGGACAGAATTCACCCCTCCACTTT. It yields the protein CASSYGGQNSPLHF.

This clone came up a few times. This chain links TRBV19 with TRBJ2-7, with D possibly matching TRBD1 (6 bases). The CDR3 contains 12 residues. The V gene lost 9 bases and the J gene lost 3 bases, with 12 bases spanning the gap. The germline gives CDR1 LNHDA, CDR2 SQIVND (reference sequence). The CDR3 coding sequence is TGTGCCAGACCGGGACACCACTACGAGCAGTACTTC. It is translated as CARPGHHYEQYF.

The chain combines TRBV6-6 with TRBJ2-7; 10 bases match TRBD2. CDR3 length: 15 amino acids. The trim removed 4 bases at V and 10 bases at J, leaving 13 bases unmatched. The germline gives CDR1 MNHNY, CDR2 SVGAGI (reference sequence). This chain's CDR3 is CASSSRLAGALAQYF. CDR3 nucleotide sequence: TGTGCCAGCAGTTCCCGGCTAGCGGGAGCTCTGGCCCAGTACTTC.

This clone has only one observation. CDR3 nucleotide sequence: TGTGCCAGCAGCCAAGATGGAGCGGGGCCCTACGAGCAGTACTTC. This gives the protein CASSQDGAGPYEQYF. The V call is TRBV4-2, the J call TRBJ2-7; 7 bases align to TRBD2. CDR3 length equals 15 residues. Trimming at V came to 0 bases and at J to 2 bases, leaving 4 bases not matched to a gene. In germline, CDR1 is LGHNA, CDR2 YNFKEQ.

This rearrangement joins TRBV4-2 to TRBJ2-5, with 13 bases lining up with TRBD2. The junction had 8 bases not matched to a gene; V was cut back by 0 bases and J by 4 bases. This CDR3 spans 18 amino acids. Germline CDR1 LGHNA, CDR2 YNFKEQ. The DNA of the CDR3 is TGTGCCAGCAGCCAAGATAGGGCCGGACTAGCGGGAGCAGAGACCCAGTACTTC. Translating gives CASSQDRAGLAGAETQYF.

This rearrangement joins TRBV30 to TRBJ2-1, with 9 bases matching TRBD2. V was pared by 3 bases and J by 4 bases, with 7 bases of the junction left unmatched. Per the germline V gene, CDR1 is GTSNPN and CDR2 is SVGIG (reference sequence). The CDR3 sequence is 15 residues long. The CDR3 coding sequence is TGTGCCTGGAGCTCCGGGACTAGCCGTTACAATGAGCAGTTCTTC. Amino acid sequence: CAWSSGTSRYNEQFF. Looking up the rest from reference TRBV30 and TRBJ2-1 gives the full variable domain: SQTIHQWPATLVQPVGSPLSLECTVEGTSNPNLYWYRQAAGRGLQLLFYSVGIGQISSEVPQNLSASRPQDRQFILSSKKLLLSDSGFYLCAWSSGTSRYNEQFFGPGTRLTVL.

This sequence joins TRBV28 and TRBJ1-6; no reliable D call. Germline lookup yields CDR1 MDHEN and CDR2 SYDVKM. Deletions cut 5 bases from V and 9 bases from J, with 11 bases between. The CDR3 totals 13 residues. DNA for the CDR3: TGTGCCAGCAGTCCCGGGCGCGGTTCACCCCTCCACTTT. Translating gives CASSPGRGSPLHF. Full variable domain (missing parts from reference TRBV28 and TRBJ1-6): DVKVTQSSRYLVKRTGEKVFLECVQDMDHENMFWYRQDPGLGLRLIYFSYDVKMKEKGDIPEGYSVSREKKERFSLILESASTNQTSMYLCASSPGRGSPLHFGNGTRLTVT.

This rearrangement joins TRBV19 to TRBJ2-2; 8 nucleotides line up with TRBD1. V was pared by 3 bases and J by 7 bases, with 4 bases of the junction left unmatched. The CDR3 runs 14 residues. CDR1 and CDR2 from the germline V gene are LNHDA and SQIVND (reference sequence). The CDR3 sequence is CASSIQGAGGELFF. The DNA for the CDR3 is TGTGCCAGTAGTATCCAGGGGGCGGGCGGGGAGCTGTTTTTT.

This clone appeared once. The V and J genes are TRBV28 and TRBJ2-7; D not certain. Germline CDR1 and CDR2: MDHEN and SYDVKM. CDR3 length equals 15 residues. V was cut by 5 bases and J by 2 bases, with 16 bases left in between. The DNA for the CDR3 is TGTGCCAGCAGTGACACGTGGAGCCCCGCCTACGAGCAGTACTTC. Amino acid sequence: CASSDTWSPAYEQYF.

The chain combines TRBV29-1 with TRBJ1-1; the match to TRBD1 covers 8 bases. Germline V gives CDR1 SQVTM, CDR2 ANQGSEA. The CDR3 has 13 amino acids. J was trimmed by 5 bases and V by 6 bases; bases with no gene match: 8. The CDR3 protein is CSVITGGSTEAFF. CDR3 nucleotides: TGCAGCGTAATAACAGGGGGAAGTACTGAAGCTTTCTTT.

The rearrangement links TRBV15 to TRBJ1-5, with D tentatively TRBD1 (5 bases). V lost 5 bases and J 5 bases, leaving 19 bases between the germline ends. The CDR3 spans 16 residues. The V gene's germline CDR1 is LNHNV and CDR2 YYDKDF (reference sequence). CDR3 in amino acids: CATSLEGGANDQPQHF. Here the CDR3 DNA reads TGTGCCACCAGCCTCGAAGGTGGGGCCAACGATCAGCCCCAGCATTTT.

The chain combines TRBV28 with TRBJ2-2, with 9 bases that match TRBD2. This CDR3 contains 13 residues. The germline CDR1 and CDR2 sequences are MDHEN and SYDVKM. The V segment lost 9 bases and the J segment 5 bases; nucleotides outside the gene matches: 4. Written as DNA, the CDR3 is TGTGCCAGTGGGACTAGCAGTACCGGGGAGCTGTTTTTT. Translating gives CASGTSSTGELFF.

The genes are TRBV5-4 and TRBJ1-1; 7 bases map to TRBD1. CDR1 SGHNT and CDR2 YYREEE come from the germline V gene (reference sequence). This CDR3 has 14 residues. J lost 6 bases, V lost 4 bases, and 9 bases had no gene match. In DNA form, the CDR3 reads TGTGCCAGCAGCGCTAAACAGGGGATCCCTGAAGCTTTCTTT. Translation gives CASSAKQGIPEAFF.

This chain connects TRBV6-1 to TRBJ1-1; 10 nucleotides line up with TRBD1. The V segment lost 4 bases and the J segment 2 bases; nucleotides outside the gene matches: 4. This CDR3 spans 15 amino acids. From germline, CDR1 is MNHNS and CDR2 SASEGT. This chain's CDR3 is CASSAQTGGNTEAFF. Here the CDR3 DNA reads TGTGCCAGCAGTGCACAGACAGGGGGCAACACTGAAGCTTTCTTT.

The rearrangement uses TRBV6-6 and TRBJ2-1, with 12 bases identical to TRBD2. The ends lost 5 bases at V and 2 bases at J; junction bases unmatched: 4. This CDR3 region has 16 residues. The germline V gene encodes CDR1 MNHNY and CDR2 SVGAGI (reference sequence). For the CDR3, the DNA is TGTGCCAGCAGTGGACTAGCGGGGACCCCCTACAATGAGCAGTTCTTC. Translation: CASSGLAGTPYNEQFF.

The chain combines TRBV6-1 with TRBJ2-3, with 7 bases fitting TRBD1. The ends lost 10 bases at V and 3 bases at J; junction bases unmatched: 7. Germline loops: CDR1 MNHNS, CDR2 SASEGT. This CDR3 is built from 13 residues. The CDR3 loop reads CATGQERTDTQYF. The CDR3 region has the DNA TGTGCCACCGGACAGGAGAGAACAGATACGCAGTATTTT.

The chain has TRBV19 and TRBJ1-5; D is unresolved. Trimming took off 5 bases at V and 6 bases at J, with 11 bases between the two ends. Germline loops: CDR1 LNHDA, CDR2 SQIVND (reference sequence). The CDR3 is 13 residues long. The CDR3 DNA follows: TGTGCCAGTAGTCAAGATCGGGTTCAGCCCCAGCATTTT. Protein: CASSQDRVQPQHF.

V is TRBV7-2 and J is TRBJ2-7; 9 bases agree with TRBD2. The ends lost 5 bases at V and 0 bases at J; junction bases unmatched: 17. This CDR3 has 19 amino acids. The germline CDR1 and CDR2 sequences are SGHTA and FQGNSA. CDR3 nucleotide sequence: TGTGCCAGCAGCCGCGGTGTTAGCGGGAGTGTAATCAGCTCCTACGAGCAGTACTTC. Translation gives CASSRGVSGSVISSYEQYF.

This CDR3 reads CASSPRTGGGNEQFF. For the CDR3, the DNA is TGTGCCAGCAGTCCCCGGACAGGGGGAGGCAATGAGCAGTTCTTC. The chain joins TRBV27 to TRBJ2-1, with 10 bases matching TRBD1. This CDR3 has 15 residues. In germline, CDR1 is MNHEY, CDR2 SMNVEV (reference sequence). V gave up 5 bases and J gave up 6 bases; unmatched junction bases: 7.

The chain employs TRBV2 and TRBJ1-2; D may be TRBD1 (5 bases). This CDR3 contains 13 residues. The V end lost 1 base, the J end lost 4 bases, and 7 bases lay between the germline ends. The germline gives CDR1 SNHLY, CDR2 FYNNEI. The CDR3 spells CASSEGQFYGYTF. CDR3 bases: TGTGCCAGCAGTGAAGGACAGTTCTATGGCTACACCTTC.

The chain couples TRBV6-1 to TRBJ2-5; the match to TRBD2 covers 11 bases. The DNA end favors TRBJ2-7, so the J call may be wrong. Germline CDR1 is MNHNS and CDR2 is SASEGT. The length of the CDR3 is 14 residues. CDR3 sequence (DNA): TGTGCCAGCAGTCCCGGGACTAGCGGTTACGAGCAGTACTTC. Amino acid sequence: CASSPGTSGYEQYF.